This TCR beta chain derives from a study of shared T cell receptors in the human thymus. Measured with immunoSEQ multiplex PCR; TCRdb has only the in-frame clones, and not every one. The table shows 720,000 or so clones, with 80% to 90% occurring only once. The V gene lost 3 bases and the J gene lost 7 bases, with 7 bases spanning the gap. Germline-derived CDR1 and CDR2 are SGHVS and FQNEAQ. The CDR3 is made up of 13 amino acids. These sequences were also reported in another study, on human thymus T cells. This second report adds: Resected material from corrective heart surgery provided the thymus tissue analysed. There appeared to be biased usage of V and J genes in thymic and blood repertoires. The related literature has documented a marked overlap of thymic repertoires among unrelated individuals.

The specimen sequenced was thymocytes. V gene TRBV7-8 combines with J gene TRBJ1-6; TRBD1 is a possible D gene (5 bases). This clonotype was sampled from a girl under three years old with a congenital heart defect. CDR3 in amino acids: CASSFPGNSPLHF. The CDR3 coding sequence is TGTGCCAGCAGCTTTCCAGGGAATTCACCCCTCCACTTT.